This T cell receptor (beta chain) was sequenced during a study of cytomegalovirus exposure and HLA in healthy donors. The wider study: The Caucasian-associated ancestry cluster contained 65% to 85% of the roughly 390 genotyped donors.

Study-wide findings and caveats: In most subjects, TCR beta sequences reportedly gave accurate predictions of HLA-A and HLA-B alleles. TCR beta V- and J-gene trimming was later associated with a missense DCLRE1C variant.

Germline CDR1 is SGHRS and CDR2 is YFSETQ. The junction had 5 bases not matched to a gene; V was cut back by 4 bases and J by 8 bases. This CDR3 spans 13 amino acids. Details on this clone: Its antigen is undetermined.

The PCR made use of 60 Vbeta and 13 Jbeta primers. Per the original data handling: Approximately 11 million of the roughly 80 million unique TCR beta chains counted in a later analysis were shared. Here immunoSEQ multiplex PCR was the method, and the copy in TCRdb shows in-frame clones only, minus some. The D gene and trimming were derived from the DNA, and the V and J assignments and clone size from that table. The top ten hold roughly 14% of the sample, which has approximately 150,000 clones, 80% seen once. This chain links TRBV5-1 with TRBJ2-4; 8 bases are a match to TRBD1. Sequencing was carried out using PBMCs. The sequence was collected from a woman in her 40s in good health and CMV-seronegative. The CDR3 DNA sequence: TGCGCCAGCAGCACGACAGGGGAGGACATTCAGTACTTC. The encoded protein is CASSTTGEDIQYF.